Included here is one T cell receptor (beta chain) sequence, with context. Its antigen has not been determined. No base qualities exist here, and no much larger clone lies one base off it. Reading from cysteine to phenylalanine, the CDR3 counts 16 amino acids. Only CDR3 DNA remains: 48 bases, in frame from the first base. Cut back by 2 bases and 3 bases, the V and J ends lie 17 bases apart. The germline V gene (reference sequence) specifies LGHDT as CDR1 and YNNKEL as CDR2. TCRbeta CDR3 regions were amplified from genomic DNA by means of the immunoSEQ Assay, a bias-controlled multiplex PCR. Per the authors' processing: Within the assay, amplification of reference gene primers was used to estimate how many nucleated cells each sample contained. Sequence reads were collapsed and filtered to measure the absolute abundance of every unique TCRbeta CDR3 rearrangement. For each sample, productive Simpson clonality was calculated as the square root of Simpson's diversity index across productive rearrangements. TCRdb took this table from immuneACCESS and kept in-frame rearrangements with V and J called. Such tables lack part of the clones; where checked against another copy, unresolved V genes explain under half of the gap, and the rest is unexplained. V, J and clone size were drawn from that table, and D and trimming were deduced from the DNA. The sample table contains about 120,000 clones; only one count was recorded for about four fifths of them. The biggest ten clones account for about 10% of the sample.

These data are taken from a study of blood T cell repertoires in COVID-19 (dated by TCRdb to the early 2020s). For context, the study as a whole: Samples covering the acute and convalescent phases of COVID-19 were provided by collaborators in the United States, Italy and Spain. The prospective study material was composed of cDNA or gDNA derived from T cells, B-cell-depleted T cells, or PBMCs. A freely available public database, intended as a resource for researchers studying the immune response to SARS-CoV-2, is where the repertoires were released. Where HLA class I and class II types were available, the types were taken from metadata supplied by the sample provider, not from assay-based typing. The samples were drawn from two sources: the first 160 participants of the ongoing ImmuneRACE study, and fewer than 1,500 subjects contributed by 6 global collaborators. The sample metadata nearly always contained a de-identified subject ID, COVID-19 status, age in years and sex. Subjects who had been exposed to COVID-19, were actively infected with it, or had recovered from it provided the deeply sampled blood TCRbeta repertoires that made up the dataset. On the study overall, not on this receptor specifically: The amount of clinical and demographic metadata varied by source and participant and was provided uncurated.

Each collaborating institution followed its own protocols to collect whole blood in K2EDTA tubes. For TCRbeta analysis, collaborator samples were shipped as frozen whole blood, as isolated PBMCs, or as DNA extracted from either sample type. This clonotype was sampled from a human donor in a cohort sampled during active COVID-19. Recombination connected TRBV3-1 (or the pseudogene TRBV3-2) to TRBJ2-7; the D gene is possibly TRBD2, with 5 bases matching. The material sequenced was peripheral blood. Read as DNA, the sequence is TGTGCCAGCAGCCAATACACCAGCGGTGTGAGCTACGAGCAGTACTTC. Its translation reads: CASSQYTSGVSYEQYF.